Below are 13 T cell receptor beta chains sequenced from a single sample in a study of shared clonotypes between healthy human individuals. Here immunoSEQ multiplex PCR was the method, and the copy in TCRdb shows in-frame clones only, minus some. There are 2.3 million or so clones in the sample; about 92% occur only once, and about 0.41% lies in the top ten. Sequenced material: naive CD4+ T cells from PBMCs. The subset was: CD45RA+ positively selected. These receptors all stem from a man between 18 and 35 years old in good health. Some clones in this sample may be carry-over from other donors' samples.

V and J are TRBV6-6 and TRBJ2-7; the match to TRBD2 covers 7 bases. The germline V gene has CDR1 MNHNY and CDR2 SVGAGI (reference sequence). The CDR3 has 13 residues. V lost 10 bases to trimming and J lost 0 bases; unmatched junction nucleotides: 6. CDR3 DNA sequence: TGTGCCAACGGACGCGGGAGCTCCTACGAGCAGTACTTC. The encoded protein is CANGRGSSYEQYF.

The chain links TRBV5-4 to TRBJ2-5; 10 bases match TRBD2. Trimming removed 4 bases from V and 3 bases from J; junction bases left unmatched: 6. The germline V gene has CDR1 SGHNT and CDR2 YYREEE (reference sequence). This CDR3 has 15 residues. The CDR3 spells CASSLLGLAEETQYF. CDR3 coding DNA: TGTGCCAGCAGCCTCCTTGGACTAGCGGAAGAGACCCAGTACTTC.

Comment on this clone: This sample also contains other DNA sequences that code for the same CDR3. This chain links TRBV5-1 with TRBJ2-5, with D perhaps matching TRBD1 (5 bases). This CDR3 is 13 amino acids long. Germline CDR1 is SGHRS and CDR2 is YFSETQ. V was pared by 0 bases and J by 5 bases, with 8 bases between. The CDR3 loop reads CASSLEGQETQYF. CDR3 DNA: TGCGCCAGCAGCTTGGAGGGGCAGGAGACCCAGTACTTC.

The rearrangement links TRBV7-2 to TRBJ1-3; D not resolved. The CDR3 is 13 amino acids. Germline CDR1 SGHTA, CDR2 FQGNSA. Trimming took off 5 bases at V and 4 bases at J, with 9 bases between the two ends. The CDR3: CASSRESGNTIYF. In DNA, the CDR3 is TGTGCCAGCAGCCGAGAGTCCGGAAACACCATATATTTT.

The chain joins TRBV19 to TRBJ2-5; D possibly corresponds to TRBD2 (6 bases). The CDR3 covers 16 residues. V lost 1 base to trimming and J lost 2 bases, with 14 bases between them. CDR1 and CDR2 (germline): LNHDA, SQIVND (reference sequence). The CDR3 region is CASSIAGGGWQETQYF. The CDR3 DNA reads as TGTGCCAGTAGTATAGCCGGCGGAGGGTGGCAAGAGACCCAGTACTTC. The variable domain in full, completed from reference TRBV19 and TRBJ2-5, reads DGGITQSPKYLFRKEGQNVTLSCEQNLNHDAMYWYRQDPGQGLRLIYYSQIVNDFQKGDIAEGYSVSREKKESFPLTVTSAQKNPTAFYLCASSIAGGGWQETQYFGPGTRLLVL.

The chain combines TRBV25-1 with TRBJ2-1; 7 bases fit TRBD2. The CDR3 contains 15 residues. Germline values: CDR1 MGHDK, CDR2 SYGVNS. With V trimmed by 1 base and J by 9 bases, 9 bases remained unmatched. CDR3 sequence (DNA): TGTGCCAGCAGTGAATCGGGGGGAGGAGGGACTGAGCAGTTCTTC. Amino acid sequence: CASSESGGGGTEQFF.

The chain is built from TRBV6-4 and TRBJ2-3; TRBD1 agrees at 9 bases. The V gene's germline CDR1 is MRHNA and CDR2 SNTAGT. The CDR3 has 16 residues. After removal of 6 bases from V and 0 bases from J, the junction contained 7 bases not matched to a gene. CDR3 DNA sequence: TGTGCCAGCAGCAAACAGGGGGCGCCTAGCACAGATACGCAGTATTTT. Protein: CASSKQGAPSTDTQYF.

The J gene is TRBJ2-7, the V gene TRBV5-1; D might be TRBD2 (5 bases). The CDR3 consists of 15 residues. Germline lookup yields CDR1 SGHRS and CDR2 YFSETQ. V was pared by 0 bases and J by 1 base, with 11 bases between. The CDR3 DNA is TGCGCCAGCAGCTTGGCCGAGGGCCCTTCCTACGAGCAGTACTTC. Protein sequence: CASSLAEGPSYEQYF.

In this sample, this clone turned up once. The chain employs TRBV5-1 and TRBJ2-5; 10 bases align to TRBD2. Germline V gene sequence: CDR1 SGHRS, CDR2 YFSETQ. The CDR3 contains 15 residues. Trimming cost V 4 bases and J 5 bases; bases outside gene matches: 8. The CDR3 here is CASSPGSAGGETQYF. The CDR3 nucleotides are TGCGCCAGCAGCCCAGGTTCAGCGGGAGGGGAGACCCAGTACTTC.

The chain uses TRBV5-6 and TRBJ1-5, with 9 bases lining up with TRBD1. The CDR3 totals 14 residues. CDR1 and CDR2 from the germline V gene are SGHDT and YYEEEE. With V trimmed by 3 bases and J by 6 bases, 4 bases remained unmatched. The CDR3 DNA sequence: TGTGCCAGCAGCTCGGGACAGGGTCGTCAGCCCCAGCATTTT. It codes for CASSSGQGRQPQHF.

V gene TRBV9 combines with J gene TRBJ1-1, with 10 bases lining up with TRBD1. Germline values: CDR1 SGDLS, CDR2 YYNGEE. V gave up 4 bases and J gave up 4 bases; unmatched junction bases: 7. The CDR3 has 15 amino acids. CDR3 region: CASSLWTGGSTEAFF. As DNA, the CDR3 is TGTGCCAGCAGCCTCTGGACAGGGGGGAGCACTGAAGCTTTCTTT.

The chain has TRBV5-1 and TRBJ2-7; a weak D match, TRBD2 (5 bases). Germline V CDR1 and CDR2: SGHRS, YFSETQ. There are 14 residues in the CDR3. Trimming shortened V by 4 bases and J by 5 bases, and 16 bases separated the two germline ends. CDR3 amino acids: CASSPPSGGHEQYF. The CDR3 coding sequence is TGCGCCAGCAGCCCGCCCAGCGGCGGTCACGAGCAGTACTTC.

This chain joins TRBV10-1 and TRBJ2-2, with 7 bases matching TRBD1. This CDR3 is 13 amino acids long. J lost 6 bases, V lost 8 bases, and 6 bases had no gene match. Germline V gene lookup returns CDR1 WNHNN and CDR2 SYGVQD (reference sequence). DNA for the CDR3: TGCGCCAGCGGGGACAGATCGGCCGGGGAGCTGTTTTTT. Translated, it gives CASGDRSAGELFF.